The entry below describes one T cell receptor (beta chain). These data originate in a study of blood T cell repertoires in COVID-19. Some clones are missing from TCRdb's copy, which holds only in-frame ones; the method was immunoSEQ multiplex PCR. The sample gives around 250,000 clones, over 70% of which show up once; around 3.2% is in the top ten. V was clipped by 6 bases and J by 8 bases; unmatched bases: 7. CDR3 size: 13 residues. Germline V lookup: CDR1 SGHAT, CDR2 FQNNGV. The sample taken for sequencing was PBMCs or T cells enriched from blood (not recorded which). V is TRBV11-2 and J is TRBJ1-2; 9 bases agree with TRBD1. The sequence was collected from a woman between 40 and 50 years old who had been exposed to COVID-19. The DNA for the CDR3 is TGTGCCAGCAGGAGCGGACAGGGGAACGGCTACACCTTC. Protein sequence: CASRSGQGNGYTF.